This T cell receptor beta chain is from a study of cytomegalovirus exposure and HLA in healthy donors. The CDR3 consists of 12 residues. Germline CDR1 SGHRS, CDR2 YFSETQ. Trimming cost V 1 base and J 10 bases, with 9 bases left between them. The study ran its PCR with 60 Vbeta and 13 Jbeta primers. Repertoires were generated with immunoSEQ multiplex PCR, while TCRdb's copy carries only in-frame clones and drops some. The repertoire includes 150,000 to 200,000 clones, 83% of them detected once, and about 3.8% sits in the top ten. The material sequenced was PBMCs. The clonotype originates from a man between 45 and 60 years old in good health and CMV-seropositive. The chain has TRBV5-1 and TRBJ2-1; no firm D call. The CDR3 loop reads CASSLLRKEQFF. The DNA of the CDR3 is TGCGCCAGCAGCTTGCTTAGAAAAGAGCAGTTCTTC.